This T cell receptor beta chain was sequenced for a study of blood T cell repertoires in COVID-19. About the research overall: Material from acute and convalescent COVID-19 was sourced from the United States, Italy and Spain. Nucleic acid was either cDNA or gDNA, and it came from T cells, B-cell-depleted T cells, or PBMCs.

Seattle patients were enrolled while actively infected and followed longitudinally. The method was immunoSEQ multiplex PCR; TCRdb's version includes in-frame clones alone and lacks a portion of them. The profile shows roughly 570,000 clones, about 89% of them singletons. This TCR was recovered from a woman aged 45-65 years with COVID-19, enrolled during active disease. Sequenced: peripheral blood.

This CDR3 reads CASSQPLRGGSNEQFF. The CDR3 region has the DNA TGTGCCAGCAGCCAACCCCTGCGGGGGGGCAGCAATGAGCAGTTCTTC. The J gene is TRBJ2-1, the V gene TRBV4-2; 9 bases are shared with TRBD2. CDR1 is LGHNA, CDR2 YNFKEQ, per germline. CDR3 size: 16 residues. V dropped 2 bases and J dropped 6; count of bases not matched to a gene: 8.